The 21 T cell receptor beta chains listed next were all sequenced from one sample in a study of read filtering for tumor transcriptome and immune sequencing. This library used around 0.4 ug RNA and molecular barcoded adaptors spanning alpha/delta and beta/gamma chains. One entry per CDR3 protein, called by TCRdb with MiXCR from the reads. The data contain 14,000 to 15,000 distinct CDR3 sequences, roughly 20% of them singletons. Sequenced input: a population of CD138-negative cells sorted from bone marrow. Receptors were obtained from a donor aged 40 or over with multiple myeloma.

The rearrangement uses TRBV5-4 and TRBJ1-2, with D possibly being TRBD1 (5 bases). The CDR3 totals 16 residues. Trimming shortened V by 0 bases and J by 4 bases, and 16 bases separated the two germline ends. Germline CDR1 is SGHNT and CDR2 is YYREEE (reference sequence). The CDR3 bases are TGTGCCAGCAGCTTGGTTGGGGACCCGGTCGGCTATGGCTACACCTTC. Protein sequence: CASSLVGDPVGYGYTF. Full variable domain (remainder filled in from reference TRBV5-4 and TRBJ1-2): ETGVTQSPTHLIKTRGQQVTLRCSSQSGHNTVSWYQQALGQGPQFIFQYYREEENGRGNFPPRFSGLQFPNYSSELNVNALELDDSALYLCASSLVGDPVGYGYTFGSGTRLTVV.

As regards this clonotype: A read error is likely, as this CDR3 ends without the conserved phenylalanine or tryptophan. V and J are TRBV5-1 and TRBJ2-1; 7 bases are shared with TRBD1. Germline V gene lookup returns CDR1 SGHRS and CDR2 YFSETQ. This CDR3 is built from 15 residues. The J segment lost 4 bases and the V segment lost 4 bases, leaving 8 bases of the junction unmatched. The CDR3 protein is CASSLGGLGYNEQFL. Written as DNA, the CDR3 is TGCGCCAGCAGCCTAGGGGGCTTAGGATACAATGAGCAGTTCCTC.

This clonotype was picked up a small number of times. This chain joins TRBV27 and TRBJ1-5, with D possibly TRBD1 on 5 matching bases. CDR1 and CDR2 (germline): MNHEY, SMNVEV (reference sequence). Trimming removed 8 bases from V and 4 bases from J, with 24 bases in between. This CDR3 has 17 residues. CDR3 amino acids: CASAGLGGSGQNQPQHF. CDR3 nucleotide sequence: TGTGCCAGCGCCGGGCTGGGGGGAAGCGGGCAAAATCAGCCCCAGCATTTT.

As for this clonotype: This is likely a read error, given that the CDR3 carries no conserved phenylalanine or tryptophan at its end. The gene calls are TRBV11-2 and TRBJ1-1; 9 bases align to TRBD1. V was clipped by 6 bases and J by 5 bases; unmatched bases: 7. CDR3 size: 14 residues. Germline CDR1 SGHAT, CDR2 FQNNGV. As DNA, the CDR3 is TGTGCCAGCAGTTCCGTCGGACAGGGGACTGAAGCTTTCTCT. Translated, it gives CASSSVGQGTEAFS.

On this clonotype itself: A much larger clone lies one base from this, so it may be a read error. This rearrangement joins TRBV19 to TRBJ2-3; no firm D call. Germline CDR1 LNHDA, CDR2 SQIVND (reference sequence). CDR3 size: 14 residues. CDR3 DNA sequence: TGTGCCAGTAGAATAGGCCCAAGTCGGGATACGCAGTATTTT. Translation gives CASRIGPSRDTQYF. The variable domain in full, with the rest retrieved from reference TRBV19 and TRBJ2-3, is DGGITQSPKYLFRKEGQNVTLSCEQNLNHDAMYWYRQDPGQGLRLIYYSQIVNDFQKGDIAEGYSVSREKKESFPLTVTSAQKNPTAFYLCASRIGPSRDTQYFGPGTRLTVL.

A few counts support this clonotype. A far larger clone is a single base away, which makes a read error likely. V gene TRBV11-3 combines with J gene TRBJ2-1; perhaps TRBD1 as D (5 bases). The J call may not be correct, given that the DNA end is closer to TRBJ2-7. The V gene's germline CDR1 is SGHNT and CDR2 YENEEA. The CDR3 totals 20 residues. CDR3 residues: CASSSPVTNQGARLYNEQYF. CDR3 nucleotides: TGTGCCAGCAGCTCTCCGGTTACGAATCAGGGCGCCCGACTCTACAATGAGCAGTACTTC.

This clonotype showed up many times. In DNA form, the CDR3 reads TGCGCCAGCAGCCCAGGGGGGGCTGGGGCCAACGTCCTGACTTTC. Residues: CASSPGGAGANVLTF. The chain uses TRBV4-3 and TRBJ2-6; the D call may be TRBD1 or TRBD2 (7 bases each). CDR3 length: 15 residues. CDR1 is LGHNA and CDR2 is YSLEER in the germline V gene. V dropped 4 bases and J dropped 2 bases, with 9 bases sitting between them.

Concerning this clonotype itself: In this CDR3 the conserved last residue, phenylalanine or tryptophan, is missing, so a read error is likely. J is TRBJ2-3 and V is TRBV20-1; no clear D gene. The CDR3 length is 11 residues. The V and J ends lost 6 bases and 4 bases respectively, with 8 bases between them. Germline lookup yields CDR1 DFQATT and CDR2 SNEGSKA (reference sequence). CDR3 bases: TGCAGTGCCCCCGGCCCAGATACGCAGTATTCT. This sequence encodes CSAPGPDTQYS.

This clonotype was seen more than once but under ten times. At one end the junction does not follow the germline gene, possibly because of a read error. The chain links TRBV29-1 to TRBJ2-7; D unresolved. Looked up from germline, CDR1 is SQVTM and CDR2 is ANQGSEA. This CDR3 comprises 11 residues. DNA for the CDR3: TGCGGCGTTGGAGAAGGGATCGAGCAGTACTTC. It is translated as CGVGEGIEQYF.

The chain combines TRBV19 with TRBJ2-4; D uncertain. Germline-derived CDR1 and CDR2 are LNHDA and SQIVND (reference sequence). The V end lost 1 base, the J end lost 0 bases, and 7 bases lay between the germline ends. This CDR3 comprises 15 residues. The CDR3 protein is CASSIVTLAKNIQYF. In nucleotides, the CDR3 is TGTGCCAGTAGTATAGTCACGCTAGCCAAAAACATTCAGTACTTC.

CDR3 region: CASSKGLAHYNEQFF. The CDR3 nucleotides are TGTGCCAGCAGTAAGGGACTAGCGCACTACAATGAGCAGTTCTTC. This chain links TRBV6-5 with TRBJ2-1; 10 bases match TRBD2. The V segment lost 5 bases and the J segment 3 bases; nucleotides outside the gene matches: 4. Germline-derived CDR1 and CDR2 are MNHEY and SVGAGI. The CDR3 loop spans 15 amino acids.

This clonotype has a handful of counts. The V call is TRBV20-1, the J call TRBJ1-1; 9 nucleotides match TRBD1. With V trimmed by 7 bases and J by 1 base, 7 bases remained unmatched. The CDR3 loop spans 14 amino acids. Germline V gene data show CDR1 as DFQATT and CDR2 as SNEGSKA (reference sequence). As DNA, the CDR3 is TGCAGTGTCGGGACAGGGTTGGGGAACACTGAAGCTTTCTTT. Protein: CSVGTGLGNTEAFF.

On this clonotype itself: One end of the junction varies from germline; a read error may be responsible. The chain couples TRBV9 to TRBJ2-1, with a tentative D call TRBD1 (5 bases). Germline V lookup: CDR1 SGDLS, CDR2 YYNGEE. The CDR3 runs to 15 residues. CDR3 DNA: TGTGCCAGCAGCGTAGAAGGGGCTTCCTACAATAAGCAGTTCTTC. Encoded protein: CASSVEGASYNKQFF.

The chain links TRBV27 to TRBJ1-5; 7 bases map to TRBD1. This CDR3 comprises 17 residues. The V gene end was trimmed by 6 bases and the J gene end by 0 bases; junction bases not matched to a gene: 11. Germline-derived CDR1 and CDR2 are MNHEY and SMNVEV (reference sequence). CDR3 sequence (DNA): TGTGCCAGCAGACTAAAGGGACAGTCCCTTAGCAATCAGCCCCAGCATTTT. This gives the protein CASRLKGQSLSNQPQHF.

As regards this clonotype: A far larger clone is just one base off, so this is likely a read error. The gene calls are TRBV6-2 or TRBV6-3 and TRBJ2-7, with 8 bases fitting TRBD2. The CDR3 totals 14 residues. J lost 7 bases, V lost 7 bases, and 12 bases had no gene match. Germline V gene lookup returns CDR1 MNHEY and CDR2 SVGEGT. CDR3 DNA: TGTGCCAGCAACGACGGGAGGGCCCTCAATGAGCAGTACTTC. As protein: CASNDGRALNEQYF.

This clonotype was observed at least ten times. CDR3 sequence reads: CSVTTSGTYNEQFF. The CDR3 DNA sequence: TGCAGCGTCACCACTAGCGGGACTTACAATGAGCAGTTCTTC. The gene calls are TRBV29-1 and TRBJ2-1; 10 positions agree with TRBD2. Trimming took 6 bases from V and 4 from J; bases not matched to a gene: 6. CDR1 and CDR2 from the germline V gene are SQVTM and ANQGSEA. The CDR3 sequence is 14 residues long.

The gene calls are TRBV7-2 and TRBJ1-2; TRBD1 matches 7 bases. This CDR3 is 14 amino acids long. J was trimmed by 0 bases and V by 4 bases; bases with no gene match: 2. Looked up from germline, CDR1 is SGHTA and CDR2 is FQGNSA. CDR3 DNA: TGTGCCAGCAGCTGGGGACAGTCTAACTATGGCTACACCTTC. The encoded protein is CASSWGQSNYGYTF. The full variable domain, with the rest looked up from reference TRBV7-2 and TRBJ1-2, is GAGVSQSPSNKVTEKGKDVELRCDPISGHTALYWYRQSLGQGLEFLIYFQGNSAPDKSGLPSDRFSAERTGGSVSTLTIQRTQQEDSAVYLCASSWGQSNYGYTFGSGTRLTVV.

Concerning this clonotype itself: At one of its ends the junction is not consistent with the germline gene, which may arise from a read error. The chain uses TRBV29-1 and TRBJ1-2, with unresolved D. The CDR3 contains 13 residues. Germline CDR1 reads SQVTM; CDR2 reads ANQGSEA. Written as DNA, the CDR3 is TGCAGCCTTGAAGGTGGCGGTGGCTATGGCTACACCTTC. Translating gives CSLEGGGGYGYTF.

This chain uses TRBV19 with TRBJ2-5; D call uncertain. V dropped 3 bases and J dropped 4 bases, with 6 bases sitting between them. CDR3 length equals 12 residues. Per the germline V gene, CDR1 is LNHDA and CDR2 is SQIVND (reference sequence). As DNA, the CDR3 is TGTGCCAGTAGTATTGGCCGAGAGACCCAGTACTTC. This gives the protein CASSIGRETQYF.

This clonotype showed up just a few times. This may be a read error: a much more frequent sequence differs by one nucleotide. V gene TRBV11-3 combines with J gene TRBJ1-1; D perhaps matches TRBD1 (5 bases). Germline lookup yields CDR1 SGHNT and CDR2 YENEEA. The CDR3 loop spans 14 amino acids. The ends were cut back, 5 bases at V and 3 bases at J, with 13 bases in the middle. The DNA of the CDR3 is TGTGCCAGCAGCGTGGGACGGTTGTACACTGAAGCTTTCTTT. Translated, it gives CASSVGRLYTEAFF.

For this clonotype: Only one base separates this from a far larger clonotype, so it likely reflects a read error. The V and J genes are TRBV6-2 or TRBV6-3 and TRBJ1-4; a possible D gene is TRBD1 (5 bases). The CDR3 has 16 residues. The germline V gene has CDR1 MNHEY and CDR2 SVGEGT. CDR3 region: CAGSEWRGASNEKLFF. CDR3 coding DNA: TGTGCCGGCAGTGAATGGCGAGGGGCCTCTAATGAAAAACTGTTTTTT.